This T cell receptor beta chain was profiled in a study of post-analysis software for immune sequencing data. cDNA libraries of TCR beta carried unique molecular identifiers. Each batch of roughly 1 to 11 million T cells produced 450,000 to 500,000 cDNA molecules. MiXCR, applied by TCRdb to the PCR reads, yields one record per CDR3 protein. The table includes approximately 730,000 distinct CDR3 sequences, 30% detected once. The CDR3 is 14 amino acids. V shed 2 bases and J shed 4 bases, with 11 bases lying between them. CDR1 is ENHRY, CDR2 SYGVKD, per germline. Turning to this clonotype: Its specificity is unknown.

Findings of the study overall: Controls showed lower frequencies than patients for five TRBV segments, and TRBV5-6, TRBV5-1 and TRBV20-1 were among these. Versus controls, multiple sclerosis patients showed significantly lower diversity (normalized Chao1).

The sample consisted of blood. V and J are TRBV10-3 and TRBJ1-2, with a weak D call TRBD1 (5 bases). The sequence was collected from a girl aged 5 to 17 with multiple sclerosis. The CDR3 region has the DNA TGTGCCATCAGTGAGGGTCAGGGCCCCTATGGCTACACCTTC. It codes for CAISEGQGPYGYTF.